This T cell receptor (beta chain) was profiled in a study of beta chain features in type 1 diabetes. Across the whole study: Healthy donors resembled patients in age, gender and cell yields.

The CDR3 is 17 residues long. Trimming at V came to 3 bases and at J to 1 base, leaving 6 bases not matched to a gene. CDR1 is SGHAT, CDR2 FQNNGV, per germline. This clone showed up many times. The antigen is undetermined. Study-level results: The study found fewer insertions and more deletions at VDJ junctions in type 1 diabetes patients. The question of HLA type influencing TCRB rearrangement was one that remained unresolved here. Shorter TCRB CDR3s, moderately but significantly so, marked every one of the four CD4+ subsets in Type 1 diabetes patients.

Isolated RNA was reverse transcribed in full, so expressed TCRB transcripts were sequenced. Approximately 3.6 million reads was the average for naive, central memory and regulatory T cell samples. Only in-frame clones appear in the TCRdb table, and some are missing; sequencing was by immunoSEQ multiplex PCR. The sample lists about 370,000 clones; around 10% were seen once. The source material was central memory CD4+ T cells from blood. This clonotype was sampled from a young man with type 1 diabetes. The chain carries TRBV11-2 and TRBJ2-1, with 10 bases identical to TRBD2. Written as DNA, the CDR3 is TGTGCCAGCAGCTTCCGACTAGCGGGCTCATCCTACAATGAGCAGTTCTTC. Translated, it gives CASSFRLAGSSYNEQFF.